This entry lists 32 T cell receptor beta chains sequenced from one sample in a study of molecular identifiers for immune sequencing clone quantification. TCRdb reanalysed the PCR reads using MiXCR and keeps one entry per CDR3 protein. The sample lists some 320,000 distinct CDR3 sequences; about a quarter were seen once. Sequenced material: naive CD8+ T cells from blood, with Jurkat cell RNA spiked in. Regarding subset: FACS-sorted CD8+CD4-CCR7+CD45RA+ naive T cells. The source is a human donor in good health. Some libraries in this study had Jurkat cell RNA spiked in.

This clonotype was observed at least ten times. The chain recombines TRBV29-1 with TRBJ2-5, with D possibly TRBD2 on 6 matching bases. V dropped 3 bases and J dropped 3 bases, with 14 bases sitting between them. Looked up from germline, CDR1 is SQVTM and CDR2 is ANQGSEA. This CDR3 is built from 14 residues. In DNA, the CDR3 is TGCAGCGTTGACTGGCGGGGTGGTGAAGAGACCCAGTACTTC. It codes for CSVDWRGGEETQYF.

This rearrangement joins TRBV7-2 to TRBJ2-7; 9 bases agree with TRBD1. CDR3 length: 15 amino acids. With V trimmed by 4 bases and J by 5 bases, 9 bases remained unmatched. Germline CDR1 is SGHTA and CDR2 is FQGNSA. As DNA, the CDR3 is TGTGCCAGCAGCTCCCAAGGGACAGGGACCCACGAGCAGTACTTC. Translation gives CASSSQGTGTHEQYF. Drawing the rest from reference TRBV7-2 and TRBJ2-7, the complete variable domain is GAGVSQSPSNKVTEKGKDVELRCDPISGHTALYWYRQSLGQGLEFLIYFQGNSAPDKSGLPSDRFSAERTGGSVSTLTIQRTQQEDSAVYLCASSSQGTGTHEQYFGPGTRLTVT.

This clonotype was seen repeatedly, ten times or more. CDR3 loop: CASSPDRVSLHEQYF. The CDR3 DNA is TGTGCCAGCAGCCCGGACAGGGTGTCACTCCACGAGCAGTACTTC. The gene calls are TRBV28 and TRBJ2-7; TRBD1 agrees at 8 bases. This CDR3 region has 15 residues. From germline, CDR1 is MDHEN and CDR2 SYDVKM. J lost 5 bases, V lost 6 bases, and 12 bases had no gene match.

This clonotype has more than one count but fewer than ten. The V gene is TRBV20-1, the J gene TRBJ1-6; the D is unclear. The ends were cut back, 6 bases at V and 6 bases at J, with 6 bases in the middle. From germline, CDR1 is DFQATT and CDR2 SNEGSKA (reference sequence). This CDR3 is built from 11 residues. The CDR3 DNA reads TGCAGTGCCATACCTAATTCACCCCTCCACTTT. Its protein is CSAIPNSPLHF.

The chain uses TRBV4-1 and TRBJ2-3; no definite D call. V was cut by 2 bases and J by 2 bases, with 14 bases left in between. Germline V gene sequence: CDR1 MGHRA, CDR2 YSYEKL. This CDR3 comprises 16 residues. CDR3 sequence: CASSQNPGGHTDTQYF. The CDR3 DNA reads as TGCGCCAGCAGCCAAAATCCTGGCGGCCACACAGATACGCAGTATTTT.

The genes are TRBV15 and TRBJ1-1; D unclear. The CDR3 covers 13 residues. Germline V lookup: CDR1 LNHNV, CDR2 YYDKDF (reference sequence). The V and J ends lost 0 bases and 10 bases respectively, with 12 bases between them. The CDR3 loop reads CATSRDYQSGAFF. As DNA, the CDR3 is TGTGCCACCAGCAGAGATTACCAGTCAGGAGCTTTCTTT.

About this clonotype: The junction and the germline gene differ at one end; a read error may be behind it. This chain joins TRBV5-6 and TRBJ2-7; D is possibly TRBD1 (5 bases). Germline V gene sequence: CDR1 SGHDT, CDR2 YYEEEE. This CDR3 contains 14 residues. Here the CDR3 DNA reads TGTGCCAGCAGCTCCAGGGTTTTCCCCTACGGGCAGTACTTC. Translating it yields CASSSRVFPYGQYF.

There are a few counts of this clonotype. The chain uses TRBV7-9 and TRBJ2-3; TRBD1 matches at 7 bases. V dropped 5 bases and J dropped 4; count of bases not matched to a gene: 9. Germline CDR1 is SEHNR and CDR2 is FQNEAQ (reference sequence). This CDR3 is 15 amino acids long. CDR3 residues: CASSARQGPADTQYF. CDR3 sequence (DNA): TGTGCCAGCAGCGCGCGACAGGGACCCGCAGATACGCAGTATTTT.

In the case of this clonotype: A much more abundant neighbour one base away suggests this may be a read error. The DNA of the CDR3 is TGTGCCTGCAGCTTAACGTTAGGAGGGGAGGCTTTCTTT. The encoded protein is CACSLTLGGEAFF. The gene calls are TRBV7-3 and TRBJ1-1; D possibly corresponds to TRBD1 (5 bases). The CDR3 spans 13 residues. CDR1 is SGHTA and CDR2 is FQGTGA in the germline V gene. Full variable domain (rest looked up from reference TRBV7-3 and TRBJ1-1): GAGVSQTPSNKVTEKGKYVELRCDPISGHTALYWYRQSLGQGPEFLIYFQGTGAADDSGLPNDRFFAVRPEGSVSTLKIQRTERGDSAVYLCACSLTLGGEAFFGQGTRLTVV.

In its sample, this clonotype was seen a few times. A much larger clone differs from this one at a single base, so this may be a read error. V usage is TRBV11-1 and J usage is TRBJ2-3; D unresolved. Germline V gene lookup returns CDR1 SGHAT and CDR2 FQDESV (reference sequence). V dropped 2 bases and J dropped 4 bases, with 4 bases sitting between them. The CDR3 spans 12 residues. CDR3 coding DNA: TGTGCCAGCAGCTTATGGCCAGATACGCAGTATTTT. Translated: CASSLWPDTQYF.

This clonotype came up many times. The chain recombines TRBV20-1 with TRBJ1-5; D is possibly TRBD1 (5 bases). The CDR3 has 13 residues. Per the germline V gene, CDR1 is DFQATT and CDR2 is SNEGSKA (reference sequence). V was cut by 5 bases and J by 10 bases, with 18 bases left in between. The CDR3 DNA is TGCAGTGCTCGGGACGGCTATTTGTTACCCCAGCATTTT. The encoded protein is CSARDGYLLPQHF.

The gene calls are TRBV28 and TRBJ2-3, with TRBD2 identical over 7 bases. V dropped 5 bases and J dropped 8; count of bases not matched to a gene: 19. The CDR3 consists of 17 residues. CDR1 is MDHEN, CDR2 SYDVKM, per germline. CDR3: CASSPRVFGGRAGTQYF. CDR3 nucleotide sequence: TGTGCCAGCAGTCCTAGAGTATTTGGAGGGAGGGCCGGTACGCAGTATTTT. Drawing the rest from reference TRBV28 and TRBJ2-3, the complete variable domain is DVKVTQSSRYLVKRTGEKVFLECVQDMDHENMFWYRQDPGLGLRLIYFSYDVKMKEKGDIPEGYSVSREKKERFSLILESASTNQTSMYLCASSPRVFGGRAGTQYFGPGTRLTVL.

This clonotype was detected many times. CDR3 residues: CATSDKVTYEQYF. In nucleotides, the CDR3 is TGTGCCACCAGTGACAAGGTCACCTACGAGCAGTACTTC. The chain carries TRBV24-1 and TRBJ2-7; D uncertain. CDR1 is KGHDR, CDR2 SFDVKD, per germline. With 4 bases removed from V and 2 bases from J, the gap between germline ends came to 8 bases. The CDR3 spans 13 residues.

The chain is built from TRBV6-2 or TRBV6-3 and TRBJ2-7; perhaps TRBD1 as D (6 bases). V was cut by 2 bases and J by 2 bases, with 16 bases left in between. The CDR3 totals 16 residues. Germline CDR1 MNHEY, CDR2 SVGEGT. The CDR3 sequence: CASSYPGTHATYEQYF. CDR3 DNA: TGTGCCAGCAGTTACCCCGGGACACATGCGACCTACGAGCAGTACTTC.

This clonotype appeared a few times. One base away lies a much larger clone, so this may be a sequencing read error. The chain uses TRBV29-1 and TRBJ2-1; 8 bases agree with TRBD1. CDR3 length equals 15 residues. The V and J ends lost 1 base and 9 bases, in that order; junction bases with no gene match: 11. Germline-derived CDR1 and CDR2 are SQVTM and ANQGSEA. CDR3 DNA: TGCAGCGTTGAAGTCTCAGGACAGGGCGAAGGTGAGCAGTTCTTC. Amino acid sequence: CSVEVSGQGEGEQFF.

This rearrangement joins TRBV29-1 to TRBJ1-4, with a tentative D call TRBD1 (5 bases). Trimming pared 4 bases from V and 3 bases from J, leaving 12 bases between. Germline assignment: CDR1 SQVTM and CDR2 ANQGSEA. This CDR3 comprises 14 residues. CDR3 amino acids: CSVAGQGSNEKLFF. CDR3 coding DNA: TGCAGCGTTGCGGGGCAGGGTTCTAATGAAAAACTGTTTTTT.

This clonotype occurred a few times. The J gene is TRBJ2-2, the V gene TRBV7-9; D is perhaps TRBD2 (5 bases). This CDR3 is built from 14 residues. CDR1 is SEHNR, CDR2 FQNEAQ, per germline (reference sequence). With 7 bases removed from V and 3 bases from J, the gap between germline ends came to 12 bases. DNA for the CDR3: TGTGCCAGCATCAACGACGGGGACACCGGGGAGCTGTTTTTT. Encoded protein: CASINDGDTGELFF.

This chain's CDR3 is CASSLGMNEAFF. The CDR3 nucleotides read TGTGCCAGCAGCTTAGGGATGAATGAAGCTTTCTTT. This sequence joins TRBV7-9 and TRBJ1-1; D gene uncertain. Trimming took 1 base from V and 7 from J, leaving 7 bases between them. This CDR3 contains 12 residues. Germline CDR1 SEHNR, CDR2 FQNEAQ (reference sequence).

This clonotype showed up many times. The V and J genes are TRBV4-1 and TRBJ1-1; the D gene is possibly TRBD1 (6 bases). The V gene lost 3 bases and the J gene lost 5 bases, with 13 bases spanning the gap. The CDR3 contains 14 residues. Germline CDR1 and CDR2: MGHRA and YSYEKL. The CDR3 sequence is CASSQPTGRTEAFF. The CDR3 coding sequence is TGCGCCAGCAGCCAGCCTACAGGGAGGACTGAAGCTTTCTTT.

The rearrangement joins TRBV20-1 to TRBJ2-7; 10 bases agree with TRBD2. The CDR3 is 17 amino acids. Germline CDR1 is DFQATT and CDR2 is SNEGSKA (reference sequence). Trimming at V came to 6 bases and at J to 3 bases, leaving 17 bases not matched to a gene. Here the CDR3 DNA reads TGCAGTGCCCAAGAAGGGCCTAGCGGGAGTAGTAGCTACGAGCAGTACTTC. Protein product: CSAQEGPSGSSSYEQYF.

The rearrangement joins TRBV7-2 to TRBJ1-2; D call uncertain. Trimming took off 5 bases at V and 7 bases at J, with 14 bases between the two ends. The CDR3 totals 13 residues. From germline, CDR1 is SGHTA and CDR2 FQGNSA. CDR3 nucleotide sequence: TGTGCCAGCAGCCATGGGTCTGGTTCTGGCTACACCTTC. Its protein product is CASSHGSGSGYTF.

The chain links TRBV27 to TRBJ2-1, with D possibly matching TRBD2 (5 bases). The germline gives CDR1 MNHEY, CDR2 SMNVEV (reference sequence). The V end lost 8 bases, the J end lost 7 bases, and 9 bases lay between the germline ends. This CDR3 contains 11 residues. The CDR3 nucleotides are TGTGCCAGCTGGCGAGGGAATGAGCAGTTCTTC. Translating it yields CASWRGNEQFF.

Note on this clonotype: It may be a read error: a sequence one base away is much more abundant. The CDR3 DNA follows: TGTGCCACCAGAGAGGGGAATGAGCAGTTCTTC. This encodes CATREGNEQFF. The V and J genes are TRBV24-1 and TRBJ2-1, with D possibly being TRBD1 or TRBD2 (5 bases each). Trimming removed 7 bases at V and 7 bases at J, with 7 bases between. Per germline, CDR1 KGHDR and CDR2 SFDVKD. The CDR3 extends over 11 amino acids.

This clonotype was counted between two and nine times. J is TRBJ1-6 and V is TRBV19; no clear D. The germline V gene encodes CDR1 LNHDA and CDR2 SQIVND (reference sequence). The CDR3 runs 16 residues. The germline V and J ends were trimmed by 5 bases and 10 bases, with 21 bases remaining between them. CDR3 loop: CASSPSVGRSNSPLHF. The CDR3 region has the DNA TGTGCCAGTAGTCCTTCGGTGGGCAGGTCAAACTCACCCCTCCACTTT.

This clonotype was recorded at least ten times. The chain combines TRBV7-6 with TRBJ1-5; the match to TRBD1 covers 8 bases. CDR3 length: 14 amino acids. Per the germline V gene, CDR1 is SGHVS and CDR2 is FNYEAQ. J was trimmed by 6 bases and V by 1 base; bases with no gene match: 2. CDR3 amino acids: CASSLEQGGQPQHF. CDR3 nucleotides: TGTGCCAGCAGCTTAGAACAGGGGGGTCAGCCCCAGCATTTT. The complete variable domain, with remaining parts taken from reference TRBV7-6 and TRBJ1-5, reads GAGVSQSPRYKVTKRGQDVALRCDPISGHVSLYWYRQALGQGPEFLTYFNYEAQQDKSGLPNDRFSAERPEGSISTLTIQRTEQRDSAMYRCASSLEQGGQPQHFGDGTRLSIL.

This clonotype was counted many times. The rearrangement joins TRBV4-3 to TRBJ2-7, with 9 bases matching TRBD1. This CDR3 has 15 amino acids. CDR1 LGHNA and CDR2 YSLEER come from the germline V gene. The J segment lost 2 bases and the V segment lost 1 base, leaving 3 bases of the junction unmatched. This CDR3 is CASSQVGQGTYEQYF. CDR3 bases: TGCGCCAGCAGCCAAGTAGGACAGGGGACCTACGAGCAGTACTTC.

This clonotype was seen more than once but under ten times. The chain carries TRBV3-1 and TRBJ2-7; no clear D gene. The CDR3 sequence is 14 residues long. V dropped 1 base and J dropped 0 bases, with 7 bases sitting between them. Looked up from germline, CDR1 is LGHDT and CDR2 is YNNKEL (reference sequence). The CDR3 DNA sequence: TGTGCCAGCAGCCAAGGCCCGGACTCCTACGAGCAGTACTTC. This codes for CASSQGPDSYEQYF.

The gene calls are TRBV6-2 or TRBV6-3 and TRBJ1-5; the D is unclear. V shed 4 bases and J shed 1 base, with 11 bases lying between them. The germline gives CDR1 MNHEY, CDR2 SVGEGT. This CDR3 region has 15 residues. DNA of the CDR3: TGTGCCAGCAGTTGCCTGGACGGGAGCAATCAGCCCCAGCATTTT. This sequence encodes CASSCLDGSNQPQHF.

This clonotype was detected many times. The CDR3 loop is CASSQDRGTGAYEQYF. The CDR3, as DNA: TGCGCCAGCAGCCAAGATCGGGGGACAGGAGCCTACGAGCAGTACTTC. This sequence joins TRBV4-1 and TRBJ2-7; 8 bases align to TRBD1. V shed 0 bases, J shed 2 bases, and the junction held 6 bases outside the gene matches. CDR3 length: 16 amino acids. Germline V gene sequence: CDR1 MGHRA, CDR2 YSYEKL.

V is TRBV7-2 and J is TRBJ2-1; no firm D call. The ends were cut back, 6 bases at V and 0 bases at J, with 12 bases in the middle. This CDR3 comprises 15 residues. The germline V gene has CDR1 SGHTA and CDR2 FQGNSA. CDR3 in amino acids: CASSTGVSSYNEQFF. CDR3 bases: TGTGCCAGCAGTACTGGGGTTAGCTCCTACAATGAGCAGTTCTTC.

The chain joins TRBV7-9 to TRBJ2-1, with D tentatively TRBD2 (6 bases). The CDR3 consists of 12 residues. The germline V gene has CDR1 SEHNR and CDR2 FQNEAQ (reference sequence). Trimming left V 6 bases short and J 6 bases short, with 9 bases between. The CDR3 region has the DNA TGTGCCAGCAGACAGACTAGCAATGAGCAGTTCTTC. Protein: CASRQTSNEQFF.

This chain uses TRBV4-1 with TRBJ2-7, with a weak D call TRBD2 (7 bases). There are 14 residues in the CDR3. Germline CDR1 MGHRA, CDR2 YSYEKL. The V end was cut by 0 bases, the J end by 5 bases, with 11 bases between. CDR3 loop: CASSQEGGAHEQYF. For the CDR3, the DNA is TGCGCCAGCAGCCAAGAAGGGGGGGCCCACGAGCAGTACTTC.